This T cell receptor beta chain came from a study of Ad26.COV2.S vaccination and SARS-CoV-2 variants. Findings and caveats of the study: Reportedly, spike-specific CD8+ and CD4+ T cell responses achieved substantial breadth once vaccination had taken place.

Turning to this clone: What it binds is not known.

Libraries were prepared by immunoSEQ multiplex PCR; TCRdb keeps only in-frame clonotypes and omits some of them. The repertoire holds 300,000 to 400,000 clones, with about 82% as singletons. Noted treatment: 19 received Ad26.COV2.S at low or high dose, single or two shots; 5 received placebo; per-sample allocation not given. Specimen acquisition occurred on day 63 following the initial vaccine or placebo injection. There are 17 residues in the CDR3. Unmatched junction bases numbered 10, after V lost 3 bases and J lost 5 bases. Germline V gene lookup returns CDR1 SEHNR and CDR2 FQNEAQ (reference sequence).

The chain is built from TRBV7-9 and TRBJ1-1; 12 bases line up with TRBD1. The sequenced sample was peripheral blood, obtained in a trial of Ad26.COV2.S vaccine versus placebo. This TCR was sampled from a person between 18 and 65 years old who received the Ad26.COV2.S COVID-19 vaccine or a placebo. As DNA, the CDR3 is TGTGCCAGCAGCTTCGGGGACAGGGGGCGCCGTGAGACTGAAGCTTTCTTT. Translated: CASSFGDRGRRETEAFF.